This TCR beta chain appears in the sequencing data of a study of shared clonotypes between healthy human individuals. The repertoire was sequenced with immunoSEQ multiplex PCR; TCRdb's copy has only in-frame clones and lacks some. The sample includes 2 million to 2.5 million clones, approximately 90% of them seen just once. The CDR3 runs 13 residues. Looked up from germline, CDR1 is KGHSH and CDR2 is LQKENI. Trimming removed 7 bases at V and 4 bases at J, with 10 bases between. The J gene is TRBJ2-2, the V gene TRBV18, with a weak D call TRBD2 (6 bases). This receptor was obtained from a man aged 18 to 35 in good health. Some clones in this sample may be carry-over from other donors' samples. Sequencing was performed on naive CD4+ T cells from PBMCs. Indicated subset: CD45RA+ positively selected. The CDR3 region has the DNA TGTGCCAGCTTTGACGGGGGCACCGGGGAGCTGTTTTTT. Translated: CASFDGGTGELFF.